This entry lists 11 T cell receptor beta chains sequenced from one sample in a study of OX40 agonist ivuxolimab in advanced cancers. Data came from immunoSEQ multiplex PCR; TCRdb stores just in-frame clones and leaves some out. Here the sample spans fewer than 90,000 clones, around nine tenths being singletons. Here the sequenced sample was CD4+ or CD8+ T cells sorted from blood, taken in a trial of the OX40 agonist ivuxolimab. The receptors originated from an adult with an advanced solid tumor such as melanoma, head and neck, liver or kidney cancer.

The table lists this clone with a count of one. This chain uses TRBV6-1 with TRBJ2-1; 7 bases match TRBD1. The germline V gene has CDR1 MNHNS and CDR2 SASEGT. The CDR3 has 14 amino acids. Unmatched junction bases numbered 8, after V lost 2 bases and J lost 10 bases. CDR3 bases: TGTGCCAGCAGTGAAAGGACTTCAGGGGGAGAGCAGTTCTTC. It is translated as CASSERTSGGEQFF.

The CDR3 region has the DNA TGTGCCAGCAGCCAGTACCGCACAGAGAACACTGAAGCTTTCTTT. This translates into CASSQYRTENTEAFF. This chain links TRBV14 with TRBJ1-1; D gene uncertain. The CDR3 is made up of 15 amino acids. Trimming shortened V by 3 bases and J by 1 base, and 12 bases separated the two germline ends. The germline V gene has CDR1 SGHDN and CDR2 FVKESK.

The CDR3 sequence is CASSRRKGEEGFTEAFF. The CDR3, as DNA: TGTGCCAGCAGCCGTAGGAAAGGTGAGGAGGGATTCACTGAAGCTTTCTTT. The rearrangement uses TRBV9 and TRBJ1-1; D not resolved. Germline values: CDR1 SGDLS, CDR2 YYNGEE. Trimming removed 4 bases at V and 4 bases at J, with 23 bases between. The CDR3 is made up of 17 amino acids.

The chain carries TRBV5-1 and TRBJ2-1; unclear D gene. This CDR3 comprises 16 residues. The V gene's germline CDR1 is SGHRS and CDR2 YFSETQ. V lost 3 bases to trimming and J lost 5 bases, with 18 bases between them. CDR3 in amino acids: CASSSPVLRAHNEQFF. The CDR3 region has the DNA TGCGCCAGCAGCTCCCCGGTTCTTAGGGCTCACAATGAGCAGTTCTTC.

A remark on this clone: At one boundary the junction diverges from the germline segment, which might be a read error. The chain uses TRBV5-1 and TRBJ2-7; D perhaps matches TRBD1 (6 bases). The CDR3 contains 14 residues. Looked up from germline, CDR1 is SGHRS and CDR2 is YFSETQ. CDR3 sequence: CASSLTGSGYERYF. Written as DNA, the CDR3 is TGCGCCAGCAGCTTAACAGGGTCCGGCTACGAGCGGTACTTC.

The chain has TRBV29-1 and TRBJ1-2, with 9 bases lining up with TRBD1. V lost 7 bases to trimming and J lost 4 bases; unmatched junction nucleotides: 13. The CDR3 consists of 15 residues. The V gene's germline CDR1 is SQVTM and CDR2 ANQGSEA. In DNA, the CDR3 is TGCAGCGCCCGGGACAGGGATTTGGCTAGCTATGGCTACACCTTC. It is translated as CSARDRDLASYGYTF.

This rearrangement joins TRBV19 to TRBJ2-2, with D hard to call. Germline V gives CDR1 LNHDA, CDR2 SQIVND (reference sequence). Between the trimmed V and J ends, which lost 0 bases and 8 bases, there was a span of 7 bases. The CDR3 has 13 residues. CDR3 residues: CASSIDHGGELFF. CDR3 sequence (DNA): TGTGCCAGTAGTATAGATCATGGGGGGGAGCTGTTTTTT.

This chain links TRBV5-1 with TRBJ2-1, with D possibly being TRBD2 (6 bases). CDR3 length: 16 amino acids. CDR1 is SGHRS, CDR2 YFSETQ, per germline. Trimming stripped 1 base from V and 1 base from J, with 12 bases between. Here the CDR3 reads CASSLPSGVSYNEQFF. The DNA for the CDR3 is TGCGCCAGCAGCTTGCCCTCGGGAGTATCCTACAATGAGCAGTTCTTC. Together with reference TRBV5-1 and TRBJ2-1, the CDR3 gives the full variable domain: KAGVTQTPRYLIKTRGQQVTLSCSPISGHRSVSWYQQTPGQGLQFLFEYFSETQRNKGNFPGRFSGRQFSNSRSEMNVSTLELGDSALYLCASSLPSGVSYNEQFFGPGTRLTVL.

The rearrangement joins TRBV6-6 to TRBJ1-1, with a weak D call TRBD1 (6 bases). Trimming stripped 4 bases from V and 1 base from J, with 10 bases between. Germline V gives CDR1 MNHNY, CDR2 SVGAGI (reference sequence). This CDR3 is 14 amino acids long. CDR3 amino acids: CASSSPDRNTEAFF. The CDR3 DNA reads TGTGCCAGCAGTTCCCCGGACAGGAACACTGAAGCTTTCTTT.

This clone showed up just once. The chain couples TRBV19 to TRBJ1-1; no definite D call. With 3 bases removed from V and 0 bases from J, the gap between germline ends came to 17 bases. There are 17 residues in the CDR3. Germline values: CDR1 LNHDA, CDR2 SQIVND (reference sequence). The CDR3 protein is CASSISLGIIMNTEAFF. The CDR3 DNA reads TGTGCCAGTAGTATCAGCTTGGGCATCATCATGAACACTGAAGCTTTCTTT.

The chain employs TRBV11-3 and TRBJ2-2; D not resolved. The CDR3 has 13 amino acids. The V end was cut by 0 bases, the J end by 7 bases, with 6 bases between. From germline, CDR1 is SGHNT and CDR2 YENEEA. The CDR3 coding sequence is TGTGCCAGCAGCTTAGAAAGGCTCGGGGAGCTGTTTTTT. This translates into CASSLERLGELFF.